The TCR beta chain described here comes from a study of cytomegalovirus exposure and HLA in healthy donors. Study-level points and caveats: Sequence variants that were highly shared formed a cluster that was likely a sequencing artifact. An analysis that was carried out later associated fewer than 20,000 TCR beta sequences with HLA alleles at 0.05 false discovery rate. Being productive about 87% or about 30% of the time was typical of most TCR beta V segments in an earlier analysis.

With 60 Vbeta and 13 Jbeta primers, the PCR was carried out. Clones were read by immunoSEQ multiplex PCR, and TCRdb kept only the in-frame ones, dropping some. Among about 54,000 clones listed, under 90% were seen once. Turning to this clone: Antigen unknown.

V lost 3 bases and J lost 0, with 6 bases in between. The CDR3 extends over 13 amino acids. Germline CDR1 reads KGHSH; CDR2 reads LQKENI. The chain links TRBV18 to TRBJ2-7; unclear D gene. The sequencing input was PBMCs. This clonotype was obtained from a woman younger than 30 in good health and CMV-seronegative. The CDR3 is CASSPPVSYEQYF. DNA of the CDR3: TGTGCCAGCTCACCTCCCGTCTCCTACGAGCAGTACTTC. The complete variable domain, with remaining parts taken from reference TRBV18 and TRBJ2-7, reads NAGVMQNPRHLVRRRGQEARLRCSPMKGHSHVYWYRQLPEEGLKFMVYLQKENIIDESGMPKERFSAEFPKEGPSILRIQQVVRGDSAAYFCASSPPVSYEQYFGPGTRLTVT.